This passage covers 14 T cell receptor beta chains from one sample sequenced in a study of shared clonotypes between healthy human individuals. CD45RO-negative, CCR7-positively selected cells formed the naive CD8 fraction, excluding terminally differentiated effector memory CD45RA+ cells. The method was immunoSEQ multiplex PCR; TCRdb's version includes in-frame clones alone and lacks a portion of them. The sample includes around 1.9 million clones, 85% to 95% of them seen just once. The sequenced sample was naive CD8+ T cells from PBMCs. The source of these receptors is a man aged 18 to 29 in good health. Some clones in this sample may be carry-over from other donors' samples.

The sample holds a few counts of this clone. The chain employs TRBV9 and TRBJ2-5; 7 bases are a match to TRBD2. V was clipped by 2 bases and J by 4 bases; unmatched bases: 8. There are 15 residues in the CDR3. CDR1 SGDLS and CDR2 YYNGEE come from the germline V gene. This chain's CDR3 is CASSVGQGRAETQYF. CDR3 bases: TGTGCCAGCAGCGTGGGCCAAGGGAGGGCAGAGACCCAGTACTTC.

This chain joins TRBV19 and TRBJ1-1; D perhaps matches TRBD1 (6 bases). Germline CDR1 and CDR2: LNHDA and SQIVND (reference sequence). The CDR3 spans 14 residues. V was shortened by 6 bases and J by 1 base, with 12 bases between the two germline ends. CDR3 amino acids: CASSLRGGNTEAFF. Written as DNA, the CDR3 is TGTGCCAGTAGCCTCAGGGGCGGGAACACTGAAGCTTTCTTT.

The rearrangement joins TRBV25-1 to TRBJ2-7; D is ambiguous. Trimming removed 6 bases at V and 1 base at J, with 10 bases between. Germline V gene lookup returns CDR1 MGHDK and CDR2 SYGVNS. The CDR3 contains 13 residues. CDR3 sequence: CASSAIGSYEQYF. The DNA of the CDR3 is TGTGCCAGCAGCGCCATCGGATCCTACGAGCAGTACTTC.

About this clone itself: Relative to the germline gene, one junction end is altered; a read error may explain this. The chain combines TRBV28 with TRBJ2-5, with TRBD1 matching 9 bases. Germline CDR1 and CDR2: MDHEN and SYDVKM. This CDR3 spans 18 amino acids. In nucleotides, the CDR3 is TGTGCCAGCAGTTCGAGAAGCAACCGGGACAGGGCAAGAGAGTCCCAGTACTTC. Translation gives CASSSRSNRDRARESQYF.

In nucleotides, the CDR3 is TGTGCCAGCAGCCCCGCGGGGGGTGCTTATCATTTCGCGTTCTATGAAGCTTTCTTT. It encodes CASSPAGGAYHFAFYEAFF. The J gene is TRBJ1-1, the V gene TRBV7-9; D is possibly TRBD1 (5 bases). The germline V and J ends were trimmed by 5 bases and 7 bases, with 32 bases remaining between them. CDR3 length: 19 amino acids. Looked up from germline, CDR1 is SEHNR and CDR2 is FQNEAQ (reference sequence).

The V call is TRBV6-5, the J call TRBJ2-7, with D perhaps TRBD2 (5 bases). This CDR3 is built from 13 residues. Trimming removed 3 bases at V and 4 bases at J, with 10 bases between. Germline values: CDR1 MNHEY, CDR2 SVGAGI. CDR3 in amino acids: CASSYDSGYEQYF. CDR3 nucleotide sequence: TGTGCCAGCAGTTATGATTCGGGGTACGAGCAGTACTTC.

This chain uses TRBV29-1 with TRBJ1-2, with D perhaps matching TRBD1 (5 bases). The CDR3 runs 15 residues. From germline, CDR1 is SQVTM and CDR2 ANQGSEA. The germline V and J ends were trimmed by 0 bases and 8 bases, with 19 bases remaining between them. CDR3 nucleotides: TGCAGCGTTGAAGATAGGGTCCAGGGAATTAGCGGCTACACCTTC. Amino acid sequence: CSVEDRVQGISGYTF.

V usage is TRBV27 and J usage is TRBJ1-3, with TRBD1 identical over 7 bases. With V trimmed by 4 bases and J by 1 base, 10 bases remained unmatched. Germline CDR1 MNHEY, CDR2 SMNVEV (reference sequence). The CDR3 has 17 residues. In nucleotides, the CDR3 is TGTGCCAGCAGTTCGCTGGAGGGGGCATTATCTGGAAACACCATATATTTT. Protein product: CASSSLEGALSGNTIYF.

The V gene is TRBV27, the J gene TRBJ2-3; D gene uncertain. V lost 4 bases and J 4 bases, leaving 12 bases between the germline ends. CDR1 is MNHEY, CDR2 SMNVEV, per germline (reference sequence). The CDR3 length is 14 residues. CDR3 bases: TGTGCCAGCAGTTCCCACGGTAGTGCAGATACGCAGTATTTT. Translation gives CASSSHGSADTQYF.

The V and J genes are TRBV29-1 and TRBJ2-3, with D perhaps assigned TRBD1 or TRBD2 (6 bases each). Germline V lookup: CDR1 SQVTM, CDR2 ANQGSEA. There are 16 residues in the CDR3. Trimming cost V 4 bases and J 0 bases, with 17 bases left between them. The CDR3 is CSVVWGAPLSTDTQYF. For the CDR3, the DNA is TGCAGCGTTGTTTGGGGGGCTCCCCTTAGCACAGATACGCAGTATTTT.

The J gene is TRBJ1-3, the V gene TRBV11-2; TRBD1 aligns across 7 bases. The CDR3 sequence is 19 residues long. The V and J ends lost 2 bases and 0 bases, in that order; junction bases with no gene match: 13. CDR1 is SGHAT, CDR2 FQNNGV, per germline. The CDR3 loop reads CASSLREAGTDHSGNTIYF. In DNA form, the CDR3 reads TGTGCCAGCAGCTTACGGGAGGCAGGGACAGACCACTCTGGAAACACCATATATTTT.

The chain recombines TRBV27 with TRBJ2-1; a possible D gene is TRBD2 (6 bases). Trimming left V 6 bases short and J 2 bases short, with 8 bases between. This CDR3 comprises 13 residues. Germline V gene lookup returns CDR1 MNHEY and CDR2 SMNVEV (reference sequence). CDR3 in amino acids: CASSGGAYNEQFF. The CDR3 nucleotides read TGTGCCAGCAGCGGGGGAGCCTACAATGAGCAGTTCTTC.

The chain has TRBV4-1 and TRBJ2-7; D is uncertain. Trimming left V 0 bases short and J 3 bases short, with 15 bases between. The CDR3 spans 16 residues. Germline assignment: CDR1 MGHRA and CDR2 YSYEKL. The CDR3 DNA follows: TGCGCCAGCAGCCAAGACGGGTTCGTGTCCTTCTACGAGCAGTACTTC. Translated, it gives CASSQDGFVSFYEQYF.

CDR3 sequence (DNA): TGTGCCAGCACCCCTGTGAGGGGAACGACCTACGAGCAGTACTTC. Its protein is CASTPVRGTTYEQYF. The chain uses TRBV6-5 and TRBJ2-7; tentatively, D is TRBD1 or TRBD2 (5 bases each). Germline V gives CDR1 MNHEY, CDR2 SVGAGI. The CDR3 extends over 15 amino acids. The V end was cut by 7 bases, the J end by 2 bases, with 18 bases between.